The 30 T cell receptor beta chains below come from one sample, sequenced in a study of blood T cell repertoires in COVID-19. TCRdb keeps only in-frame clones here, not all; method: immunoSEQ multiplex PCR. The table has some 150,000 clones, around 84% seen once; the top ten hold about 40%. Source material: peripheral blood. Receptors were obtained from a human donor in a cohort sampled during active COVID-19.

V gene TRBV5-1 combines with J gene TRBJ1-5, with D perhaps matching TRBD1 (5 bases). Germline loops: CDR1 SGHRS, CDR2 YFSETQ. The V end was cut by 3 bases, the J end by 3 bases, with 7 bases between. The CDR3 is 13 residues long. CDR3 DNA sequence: TGCGCCAGCAGCTGGGGCCTCAATCAGCCCCAGCATTTT. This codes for CASSWGLNQPQHF.

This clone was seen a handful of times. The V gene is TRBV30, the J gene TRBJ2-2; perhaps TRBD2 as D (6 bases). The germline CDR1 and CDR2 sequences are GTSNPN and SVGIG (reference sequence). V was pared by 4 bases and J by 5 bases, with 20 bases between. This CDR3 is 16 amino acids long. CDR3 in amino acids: CAWTHRSGVRTGELFF. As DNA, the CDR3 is TGTGCCTGGACCCATCGGTCGGGGGTGAGAACCGGGGAGCTGTTTTTT.

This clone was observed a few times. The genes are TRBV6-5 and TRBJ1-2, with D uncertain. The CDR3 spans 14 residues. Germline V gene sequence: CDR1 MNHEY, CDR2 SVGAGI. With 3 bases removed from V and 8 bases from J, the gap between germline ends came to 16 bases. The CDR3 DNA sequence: TGTGCCAGCAGTTATAGAGGGAGACTGGGAGGCTACACCTTC. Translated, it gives CASSYRGRLGGYTF.

The CDR3 spells CASSFGQSGEKLFF. The CDR3 DNA sequence: TGTGCCAGCAGCTTCGGACAGTCGGGTGAAAAACTGTTTTTT. The rearrangement links TRBV7-9 to TRBJ1-4; a weak D match, TRBD1 (6 bases). Trimming shortened V by 3 bases and J by 7 bases, and 12 bases separated the two germline ends. This CDR3 is 14 amino acids long. Germline CDR1 reads SEHNR; CDR2 reads FQNEAQ (reference sequence).

For the CDR3, the DNA is TGTGCCAGCAGCTTAGGACAGGTTCTCTCCTACGAGCAGTACTTC. Protein product: CASSLGQVLSYEQYF. The chain couples TRBV7-2 to TRBJ2-7; a possible D gene is TRBD1 (6 bases). Germline assignment: CDR1 SGHTA and CDR2 FQGNSA. CDR3 length equals 15 residues. V lost 1 base, J lost 0 bases, and 10 bases lay in between.

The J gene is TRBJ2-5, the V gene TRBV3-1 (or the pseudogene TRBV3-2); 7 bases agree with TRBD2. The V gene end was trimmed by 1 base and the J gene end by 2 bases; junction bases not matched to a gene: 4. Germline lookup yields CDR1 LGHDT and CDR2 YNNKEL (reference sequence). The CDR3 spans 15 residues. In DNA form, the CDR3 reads TGTGCCAGCAGCCAAGGTAGCGGGTTTCAAGAGACCCAGTACTTC. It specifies CASSQGSGFQETQYF.

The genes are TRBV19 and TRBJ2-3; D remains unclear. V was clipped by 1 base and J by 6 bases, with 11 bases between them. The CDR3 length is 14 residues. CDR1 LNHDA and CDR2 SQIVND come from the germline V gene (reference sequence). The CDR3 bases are TGTGCCAGTAGTATAGCCCTAGTTCGTGATACGCAGTATTTT. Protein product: CASSIALVRDTQYF. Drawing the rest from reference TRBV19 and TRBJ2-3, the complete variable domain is DGGITQSPKYLFRKEGQNVTLSCEQNLNHDAMYWYRQDPGQGLRLIYYSQIVNDFQKGDIAEGYSVSREKKESFPLTVTSAQKNPTAFYLCASSIALVRDTQYFGPGTRLTVL.

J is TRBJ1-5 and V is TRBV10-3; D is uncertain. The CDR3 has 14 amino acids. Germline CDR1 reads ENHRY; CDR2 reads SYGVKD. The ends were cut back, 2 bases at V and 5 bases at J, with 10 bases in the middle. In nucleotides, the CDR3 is TGTGCCATCAGTGAGAATTCTGGAGATCAGCCCCAGCATTTT. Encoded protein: CAISENSGDQPQHF.

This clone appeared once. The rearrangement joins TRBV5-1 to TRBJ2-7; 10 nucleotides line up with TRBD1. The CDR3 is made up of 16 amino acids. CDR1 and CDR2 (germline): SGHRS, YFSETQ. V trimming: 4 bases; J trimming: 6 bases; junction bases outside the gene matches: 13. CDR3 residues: CASSTTTPGQGSEQYF. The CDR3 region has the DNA TGCGCCAGCAGCACTACTACTCCGGGACAGGGGTCCGAGCAGTACTTC.

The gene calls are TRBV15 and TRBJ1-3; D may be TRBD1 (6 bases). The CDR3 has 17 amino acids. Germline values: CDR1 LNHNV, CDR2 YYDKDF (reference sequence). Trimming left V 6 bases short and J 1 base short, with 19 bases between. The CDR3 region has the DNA TGTGCCACCAGAGGGGCCAGGGGCGCGACTTCTGGAAACACCATATATTTT. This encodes CATRGARGATSGNTIYF.

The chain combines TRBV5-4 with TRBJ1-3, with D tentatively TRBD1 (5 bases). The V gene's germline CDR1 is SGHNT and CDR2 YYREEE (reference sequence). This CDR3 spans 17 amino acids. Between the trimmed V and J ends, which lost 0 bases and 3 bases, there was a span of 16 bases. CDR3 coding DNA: TGTGCCAGCAGCTTGGGCGGGGAGAGGGGTGGTGGAAACACCATATATTTT. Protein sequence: CASSLGGERGGGNTIYF. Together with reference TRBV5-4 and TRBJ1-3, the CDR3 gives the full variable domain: ETGVTQSPTHLIKTRGQQVTLRCSSQSGHNTVSWYQQALGQGPQFIFQYYREEENGRGNFPPRFSGLQFPNYSSELNVNALELDDSALYLCASSLGGERGGGNTIYFGEGSWLTVV.

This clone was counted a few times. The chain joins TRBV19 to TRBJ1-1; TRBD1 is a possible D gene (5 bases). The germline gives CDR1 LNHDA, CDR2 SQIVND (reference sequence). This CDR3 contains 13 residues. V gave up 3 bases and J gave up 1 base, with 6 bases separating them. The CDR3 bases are TGTGCCAGTAGTATCGGACAGAACACTGAAGCTTTCTTT. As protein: CASSIGQNTEAFF.

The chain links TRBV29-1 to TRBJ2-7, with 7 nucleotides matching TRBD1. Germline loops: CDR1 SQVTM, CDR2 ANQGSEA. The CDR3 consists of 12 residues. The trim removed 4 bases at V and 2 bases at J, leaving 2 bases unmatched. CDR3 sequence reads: CSVGDRTYEQYF. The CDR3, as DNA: TGCAGCGTTGGGGACAGAACCTACGAGCAGTACTTC.

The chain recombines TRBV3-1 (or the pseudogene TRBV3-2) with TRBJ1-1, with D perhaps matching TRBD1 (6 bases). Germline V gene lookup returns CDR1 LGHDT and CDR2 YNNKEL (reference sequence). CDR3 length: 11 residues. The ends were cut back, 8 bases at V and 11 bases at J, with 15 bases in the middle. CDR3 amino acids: CASATTGNAFF. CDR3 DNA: TGTGCCAGCGCTACTACAGGGAACGCTTTCTTT.

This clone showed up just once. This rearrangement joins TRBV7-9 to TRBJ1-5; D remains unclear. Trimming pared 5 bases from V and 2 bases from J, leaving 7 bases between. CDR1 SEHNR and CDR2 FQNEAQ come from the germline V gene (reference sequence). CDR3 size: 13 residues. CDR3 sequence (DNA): TGTGCCAGCAGCCTAGTCGGCAATCAGCCCCAGCATTTT. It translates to CASSLVGNQPQHF.

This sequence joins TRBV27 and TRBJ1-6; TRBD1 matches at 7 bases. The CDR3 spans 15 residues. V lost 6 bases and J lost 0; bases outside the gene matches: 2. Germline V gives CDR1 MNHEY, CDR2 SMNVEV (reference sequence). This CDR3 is CASRQGTSYNSPLHF. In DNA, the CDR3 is TGTGCCAGCAGACAGGGGACCTCCTATAATTCACCCCTCCACTTT.

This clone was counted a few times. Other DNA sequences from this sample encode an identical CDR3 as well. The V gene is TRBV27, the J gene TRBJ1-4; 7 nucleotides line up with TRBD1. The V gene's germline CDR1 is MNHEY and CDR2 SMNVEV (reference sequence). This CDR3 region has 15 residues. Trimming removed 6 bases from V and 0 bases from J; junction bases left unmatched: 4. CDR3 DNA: TGTGCCAGCAGGCCCCAGGGGGCAACTAATGAAAAACTGTTTTTT. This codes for CASRPQGATNEKLFF.

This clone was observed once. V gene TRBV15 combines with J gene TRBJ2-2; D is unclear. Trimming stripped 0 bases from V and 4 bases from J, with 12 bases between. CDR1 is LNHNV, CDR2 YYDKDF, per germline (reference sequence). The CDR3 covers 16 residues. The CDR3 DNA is TGTGCCACCAGCAGAGACCCCAGGTCGAGCACCGGGGAGCTGTTTTTT. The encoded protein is CATSRDPRSSTGELFF.

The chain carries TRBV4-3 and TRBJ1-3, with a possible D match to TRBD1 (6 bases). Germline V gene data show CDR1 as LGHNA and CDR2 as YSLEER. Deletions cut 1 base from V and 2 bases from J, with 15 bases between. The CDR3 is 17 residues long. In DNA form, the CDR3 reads TGCGCCAGCAGCCAAGGAAAAGGGTCAGGGGCTGGAAACACCATATATTTT. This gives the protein CASSQGKGSGAGNTIYF.

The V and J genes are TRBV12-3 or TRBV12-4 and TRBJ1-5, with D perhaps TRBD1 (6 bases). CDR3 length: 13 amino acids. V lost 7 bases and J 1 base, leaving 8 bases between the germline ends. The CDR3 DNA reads TGTGCCAGCAAGGGGGAGAGCAATCAGCCCCAGCATTTT. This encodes CASKGESNQPQHF.

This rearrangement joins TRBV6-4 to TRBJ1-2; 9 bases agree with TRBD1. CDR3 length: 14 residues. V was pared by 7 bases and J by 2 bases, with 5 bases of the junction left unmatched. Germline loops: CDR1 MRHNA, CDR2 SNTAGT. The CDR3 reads CASNPGQGNYGYTF. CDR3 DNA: TGTGCCAGCAATCCGGGACAGGGCAACTATGGCTACACCTTC.

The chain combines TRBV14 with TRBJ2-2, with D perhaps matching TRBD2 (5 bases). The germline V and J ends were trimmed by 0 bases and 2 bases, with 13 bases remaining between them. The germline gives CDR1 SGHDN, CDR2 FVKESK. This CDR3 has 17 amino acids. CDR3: CASSQEGGRSNTGELFF. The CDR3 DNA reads TGTGCCAGCAGCCAAGAAGGCGGGCGGAGTAACACCGGGGAGCTGTTTTTT.

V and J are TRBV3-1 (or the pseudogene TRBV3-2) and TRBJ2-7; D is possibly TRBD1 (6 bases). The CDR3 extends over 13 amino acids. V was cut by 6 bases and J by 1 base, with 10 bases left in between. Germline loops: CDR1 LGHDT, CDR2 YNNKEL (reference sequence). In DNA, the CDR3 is TGTGCCAGCAGACCAACAGGGTCCTACGAGCAGTACTTC. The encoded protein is CASRPTGSYEQYF.

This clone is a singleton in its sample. CDR3 coding DNA: TGCAGTGCTAGTGGGGGGCCCCCCTCCTACGAGCAGTACTTC. Translating it yields CSASGGPPSYEQYF. The chain has TRBV20-1 and TRBJ2-7; TRBD1 or TRBD2 may be the D gene (6 bases each). V gave up 3 bases and J gave up 0 bases, with 12 bases separating them. The CDR3 covers 14 residues. Germline CDR1 DFQATT, CDR2 SNEGSKA (reference sequence).

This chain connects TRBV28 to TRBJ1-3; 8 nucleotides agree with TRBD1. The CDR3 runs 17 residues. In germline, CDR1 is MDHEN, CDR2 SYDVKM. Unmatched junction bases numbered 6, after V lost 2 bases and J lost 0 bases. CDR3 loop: CASSLLTGAISGNTIYF. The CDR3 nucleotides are TGTGCCAGCAGTTTACTGACAGGGGCCATCTCTGGAAACACCATATATTTT.

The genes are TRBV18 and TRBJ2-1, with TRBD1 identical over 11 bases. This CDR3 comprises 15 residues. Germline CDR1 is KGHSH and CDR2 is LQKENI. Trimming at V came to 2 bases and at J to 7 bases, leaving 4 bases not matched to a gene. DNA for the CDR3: TGTGCCAGCTCACCAGGACAGGGGGCTCAGAATGAGCAGTTCTTC. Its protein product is CASSPGQGAQNEQFF.

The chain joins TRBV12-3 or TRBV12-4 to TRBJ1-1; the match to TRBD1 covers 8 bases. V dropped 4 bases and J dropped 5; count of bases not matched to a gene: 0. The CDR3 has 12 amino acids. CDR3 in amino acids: CASSWTGTEAFF. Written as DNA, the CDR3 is TGTGCCAGCAGTTGGACAGGGACTGAAGCTTTCTTT.

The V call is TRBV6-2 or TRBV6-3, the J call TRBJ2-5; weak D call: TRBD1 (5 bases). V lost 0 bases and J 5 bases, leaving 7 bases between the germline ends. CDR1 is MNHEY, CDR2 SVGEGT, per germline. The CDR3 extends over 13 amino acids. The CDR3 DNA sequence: TGTGCCAGCAGTTACTCGAACAGGGAGACCCAGTACTTC. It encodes CASSYSNRETQYF.

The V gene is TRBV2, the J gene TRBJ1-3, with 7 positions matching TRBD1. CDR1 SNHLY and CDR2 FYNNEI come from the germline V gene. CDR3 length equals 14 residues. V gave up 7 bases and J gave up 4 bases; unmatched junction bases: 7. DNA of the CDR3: TGTGCCAGCATGGTGACAGGGACAGGAAACACCATATATTTT. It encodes CASMVTGTGNTIYF.

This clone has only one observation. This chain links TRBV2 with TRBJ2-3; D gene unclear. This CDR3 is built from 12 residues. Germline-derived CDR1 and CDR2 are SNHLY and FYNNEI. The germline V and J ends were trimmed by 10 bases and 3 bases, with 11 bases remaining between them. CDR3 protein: CATNAPTDTQYF. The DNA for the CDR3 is TGTGCCACTAACGCTCCTACAGATACGCAGTATTTT.